One sample yielded the 15 T cell receptor beta chains listed below, sequenced in a study of blood T cell repertoires in COVID-19. Some clones are missing from TCRdb's copy, which holds only in-frame ones; the method was immunoSEQ multiplex PCR. The sample shows about 270,000 clones, around 88% of them seen only once. Material for sequencing was PBMCs or T cells enriched from blood (not recorded which). The receptors derive from a woman aged 40 to 50 with acute COVID-19.

The rearrangement uses TRBV19 and TRBJ2-7; tentatively, D is TRBD2 (6 bases). The ends were cut back, 3 bases at V and 5 bases at J, with 17 bases in the middle. In germline, CDR1 is LNHDA, CDR2 SQIVND (reference sequence). This CDR3 spans 15 amino acids. The DNA for the CDR3 is TGTGCCAGTAGTATCTCGGGACTCCGCGGGGACGAGCAGTACTTC. Protein: CASSISGLRGDEQYF.

V gene TRBV7-2 combines with J gene TRBJ1-3; 7 bases are shared with TRBD1. V shed 1 base, J shed 4 bases, and the junction held 4 bases outside the gene matches. CDR1 and CDR2 (germline): SGHTA, FQGNSA. The length of the CDR3 is 15 residues. This chain's CDR3 is CASSLEGAPGNTIYF. CDR3 in DNA: TGTGCCAGCAGCTTAGAGGGGGCGCCCGGAAACACCATATATTTT.

This clone appeared once. The chain combines TRBV24-1 with TRBJ2-1, with 9 bases identical to TRBD1. This CDR3 is built from 16 residues. CDR1 is KGHDR, CDR2 SFDVKD, per germline. Trimming cost V 2 bases and J 6 bases; bases outside gene matches: 7. This chain's CDR3 is CATSDWTGEKINEQFF. In DNA form, the CDR3 reads TGTGCCACCAGTGATTGGACAGGGGAGAAAATCAATGAGCAGTTCTTC.

The rearrangement joins TRBV7-2 to TRBJ1-5, with D possibly TRBD1 on 6 matching bases. The germline V and J ends were trimmed by 3 bases and 3 bases, with 15 bases remaining between them. The CDR3 runs 16 residues. The germline V gene encodes CDR1 SGHTA and CDR2 FQGNSA. The DNA for the CDR3 is TGTGCCAGCAGCTTTTCGGGACAAGGAAACAATCAGCCCCAGCATTTT. This translates into CASSFSGQGNNQPQHF.

The chain recombines TRBV29-1 with TRBJ1-3; the D is unclear. CDR1 and CDR2 (germline): SQVTM, ANQGSEA. The CDR3 loop spans 13 amino acids. The V end was cut by 5 bases, the J end by 4 bases, with 12 bases between. Here the CDR3 DNA reads TGCAGCGTTCGCGATCTATCCGGAAACACCATATATTTT. It encodes CSVRDLSGNTIYF.

The rearrangement joins TRBV10-3 to TRBJ1-5; D is perhaps TRBD1 (5 bases). Germline V CDR1 and CDR2: ENHRY, SYGVKD. V was pared by 6 bases and J by 3 bases, with 12 bases between. This CDR3 spans 14 amino acids. The CDR3 region is CAIREGRDNQPQHF. Written as DNA, the CDR3 is TGTGCCATCAGGGAGGGGCGGGACAATCAGCCCCAGCATTTT.

J is TRBJ2-1 and V is TRBV7-8; TRBD2 agrees at 8 bases. Germline CDR1 and CDR2: SGHVS and FQNEAQ. The V gene end was trimmed by 4 bases and the J gene end by 8 bases; junction bases not matched to a gene: 13. This CDR3 is 16 amino acids long. Written as DNA, the CDR3 is TGTGCCAGCAGCTACTCCCGCGGGAGGACTAAGGATGAGCAGTTCTTC. It is translated as CASSYSRGRTKDEQFF.

The gene calls are TRBV3-1 (or the pseudogene TRBV3-2) and TRBJ2-1, with 12 positions matching TRBD2. The ends lost 1 base at V and 9 bases at J; junction bases unmatched: 4. Germline V gene data show CDR1 as LGHDT and CDR2 as YNNKEL (reference sequence). This CDR3 spans 15 amino acids. Here the CDR3 DNA reads TGTGCCAGCAGCCAAGTGACTAGCGGGAGTCGTGAGCAGTTCTTC. Translating it yields CASSQVTSGSREQFF.

This sequence joins TRBV10-1 and TRBJ2-3, with 7 nucleotides matching TRBD1. The CDR3 totals 16 residues. Germline V gene data show CDR1 as WNHNN and CDR2 as SYGVQD (reference sequence). J lost 1 base, V lost 3 bases, and 7 bases had no gene match. Here the CDR3 reads CASSDSSQGGTDTQYF. CDR3 in DNA: TGCGCCAGCAGTGACTCGTCCCAGGGGGGCACAGATACGCAGTATTTT.

V usage is TRBV28 and J usage is TRBJ1-6; D is perhaps TRBD1 (5 bases). The CDR3 is 17 amino acids. CDR1 MDHEN and CDR2 SYDVKM come from the germline V gene. Deletions cut 5 bases from V and 4 bases from J, with 18 bases between. In nucleotides, the CDR3 is TGTGCCAGCAGTCTCGTGGACTCGGGGGTTTATAATTCACCCCTCCACTTT. Its protein product is CASSLVDSGVYNSPLHF.

The V call is TRBV6-5, the J call TRBJ2-1, with TRBD1 as a possible D gene (6 bases). The CDR3 totals 13 residues. Germline V CDR1 and CDR2: MNHEY, SVGAGI. The ends were cut back, 6 bases at V and 9 bases at J, with 15 bases in the middle. The CDR3 coding sequence is TGTGCCAGCAGACGGGTGGGACAAAGTGAGCAGTTCTTC. This encodes CASRRVGQSEQFF.

The chain employs TRBV24-1 and TRBJ1-1; D unclear. Deletions cut 7 bases from V and 0 bases from J, with 8 bases between. The germline gives CDR1 KGHDR, CDR2 SFDVKD. CDR3 length: 13 residues. The DNA for the CDR3 is TGTGCCACCAGGTTAGCCATGAACACTGAAGCTTTCTTT. It specifies CATRLAMNTEAFF.

The genes are TRBV3-1 (or the pseudogene TRBV3-2) and TRBJ1-1, with a possible D match to TRBD1 (5 bases). CDR1 and CDR2 from the germline V gene are LGHDT and YNNKEL (reference sequence). V lost 3 bases and J 5 bases, leaving 16 bases between the germline ends. This CDR3 comprises 15 residues. Here the CDR3 DNA reads TGTGCCAGCAGCCACCGACAGACCGGAGGGACTGAAGCTTTCTTT. It encodes CASSHRQTGGTEAFF.

The V gene is TRBV24-1, the J gene TRBJ1-5; tentatively, D is TRBD1 (6 bases). Germline V lookup: CDR1 KGHDR, CDR2 SFDVKD. V gave up 3 bases and J gave up 3 bases, with 11 bases separating them. The CDR3 totals 15 residues. CDR3 residues: CATSDRQEPNQPQHF. CDR3 sequence (DNA): TGTGCCACCAGTGATCGACAGGAACCCAATCAGCCCCAGCATTTT.

The chain joins TRBV7-9 to TRBJ1-3, with a tentative D call TRBD1 (6 bases). This CDR3 comprises 17 residues. Germline V gene sequence: CDR1 SEHNR, CDR2 FQNEAQ (reference sequence). The V and J ends lost 8 bases and 0 bases respectively, with 20 bases between them. The DNA of the CDR3 is TGTGCCAGCCAGGGGAGGGGTAAAGACGTCTCTGGAAACACCATATATTTT. This gives the protein CASQGRGKDVSGNTIYF.